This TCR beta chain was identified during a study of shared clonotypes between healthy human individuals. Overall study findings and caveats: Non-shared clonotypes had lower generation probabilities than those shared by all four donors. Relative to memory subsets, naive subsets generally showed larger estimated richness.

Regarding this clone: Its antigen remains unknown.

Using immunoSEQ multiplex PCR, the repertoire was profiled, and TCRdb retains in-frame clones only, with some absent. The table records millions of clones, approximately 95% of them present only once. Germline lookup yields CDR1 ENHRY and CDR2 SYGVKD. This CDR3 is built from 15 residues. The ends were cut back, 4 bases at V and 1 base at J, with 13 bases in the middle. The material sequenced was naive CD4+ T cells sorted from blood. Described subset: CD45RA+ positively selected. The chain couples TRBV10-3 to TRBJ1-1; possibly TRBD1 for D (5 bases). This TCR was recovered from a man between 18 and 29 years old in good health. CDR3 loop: CAISGGRQQNTEAFF. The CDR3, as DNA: TGTGCCATCAGTGGGGGGAGACAACAGAACACTGAAGCTTTCTTT.